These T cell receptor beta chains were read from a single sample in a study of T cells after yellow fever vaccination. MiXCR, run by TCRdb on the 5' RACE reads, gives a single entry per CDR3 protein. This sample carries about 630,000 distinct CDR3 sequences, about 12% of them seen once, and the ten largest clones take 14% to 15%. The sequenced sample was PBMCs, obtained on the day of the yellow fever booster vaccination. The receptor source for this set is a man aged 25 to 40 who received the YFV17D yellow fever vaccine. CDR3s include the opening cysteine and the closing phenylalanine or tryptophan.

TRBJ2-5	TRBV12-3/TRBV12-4	CASSRRLAGGGTQYF
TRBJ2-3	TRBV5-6	CASSLPQTSTDTQYF
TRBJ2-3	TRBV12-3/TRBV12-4	CASSQTSGFTDTQYF
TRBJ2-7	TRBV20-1	CSARLGGSTYEQYF
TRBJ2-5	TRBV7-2	CASSLGSGGGETQYF
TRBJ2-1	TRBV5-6	CASSFGRTNYNEQFF
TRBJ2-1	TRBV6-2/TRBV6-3	CASKVGGSTHEQFF
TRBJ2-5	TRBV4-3	CASSGSGLADIKETQYF
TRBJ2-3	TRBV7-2	CASSRHWGGADTQYF
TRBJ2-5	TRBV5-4	CASSLAPFGLAEAETQYF
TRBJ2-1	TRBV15	CATSLAGGGNEQFF